This entry features one T cell receptor beta chain sequence. The antigen remains unidentified. The germline V and J ends were trimmed by 0 bases and 3 bases, with 9 bases remaining between them. This CDR3 is 15 amino acids long. CDR1 is SGHVS, CDR2 FNYEAQ, per germline. This sample is part of a study of T cell clonotyping in hematopoietic cell transplantation. Repertoires were generated with immunoSEQ multiplex PCR, while TCRdb's copy carries only in-frame clones and drops some. The data show thousands of clones, about 85% seen once. Broader study findings: At the given depth, recipient repertoires were over 95% de novo clonotypes.

This chain connects TRBV7-6 to TRBJ1-5; no reliable D call. Sequenced here: peripheral blood mononuclear cells, sampled 180 days after allogeneic stem cell transplant. This clonotype originated in a male patient in his sixties or seventies who had an allogeneic stem cell transplant from an unrelated donor, so T cells may come from the graft donor. Some clones in this sample may be carry-over from other donors' samples. The CDR3 protein is CASSLAGSDNQPQHF. The CDR3 DNA sequence: TGTGCCAGCAGCTTAGCAGGGTCAGACAATCAGCCCCAGCATTTT.